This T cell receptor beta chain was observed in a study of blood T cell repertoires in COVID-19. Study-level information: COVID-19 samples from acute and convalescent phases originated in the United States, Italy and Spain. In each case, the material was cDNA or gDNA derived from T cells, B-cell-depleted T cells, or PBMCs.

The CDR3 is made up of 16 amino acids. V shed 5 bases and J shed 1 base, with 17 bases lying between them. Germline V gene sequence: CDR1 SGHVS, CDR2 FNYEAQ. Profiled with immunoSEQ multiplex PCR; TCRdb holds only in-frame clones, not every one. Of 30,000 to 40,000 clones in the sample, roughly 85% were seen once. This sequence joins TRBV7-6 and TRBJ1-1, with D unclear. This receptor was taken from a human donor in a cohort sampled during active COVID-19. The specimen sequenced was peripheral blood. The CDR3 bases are TGTGCCAGCAGCCGCTCGGCGGCTCCGTCGAACACTGAAGCTTTCTTT. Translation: CASSRSAAPSNTEAFF.